The T cell receptor beta chain under discussion was sequenced for a study of CD8 T cells in ankylosing spondylitis. Study outcomes and limitations: A TCR beta motif made of several highly homologous variants seemed typical of ankylosing spondylitis blood.

This clonotype was found many times. Its antigen is currently unknown. TCRdb independently ran MiXCR on the 5' RACE reads; one entry per CDR3 protein. The table shows a few hundred thousand distinct CDR3 sequences, with less than 9.5% occurring only once. This CDR3 region has 13 residues. Germline V CDR1 and CDR2: MNHEY, SMNVEV (reference sequence). Deletions cut 2 bases from V and 8 bases from J, with 13 bases between. The clonotype was recovered from a male donor with ankylosing spondylitis. Sequencing was carried out using blood, either unsorted or a sorted T cell fraction (not recorded which). The chain is built from TRBV27 and TRBJ2-7; D might be TRBD1 or TRBD2, each matching 5 bases. Here the CDR3 DNA reads TGTGCCAGCAGTTTAGAGGGGCCTGTGAAGCAGTACTTC. This translates into CASSLEGPVKQYF.